This TCR beta chain was obtained from a study of identical twins. The CDR3 has 19 residues. Germline values: CDR1 WNHNN, CDR2 SYGVQD (reference sequence). The V segment lost 5 bases and the J segment 1 base; nucleotides outside the gene matches: 12. Details on this clonotype: Its antigen is still unknown.

Points from the study as a whole: It was possible that invariant MAIT and iNKT cells partly confounded the zero-insertion analyses. The models gave estimates that fell short of the out-of-frame TCR alpha sharing seen in monozygotic twins. A cross-sectional statistical analysis, not follow-up of the same donors, supported the conclusions.

Each cDNA held unique molecular identifiers, and template switching gave it a universal primer site. TCRdb processed the 5' RACE reads anew with MiXCR; each CDR3 protein has one entry. This table has about 240,000 distinct CDR3 sequences, 7.5% appearing once. The data were also submitted as part of a second study, on yellow fever vaccine responses in identical twins.

The source of this sequence is a woman under 30 in good health. The chain carries TRBV10-1 and TRBJ2-3; TRBD2 matches at 13 bases. The sequencing input was CD8+ T cells sorted from blood. The CDR3 DNA reads TGCGCCAGCAGTTCTATAGGACTAGCGGGGGTGAACGGCACAGATACGCAGTATTTT. The encoded protein is CASSSIGLAGVNGTDTQYF.